This T cell receptor beta chain stems from a study of shared clonotypes between healthy human individuals. Naivety among CD8 cells was defined by CD45RO negativity and positive CCR7 selection, thereby excluding terminally differentiated effector memory CD45RA+ cells. The study enrolled healthy HIV-negative adults without recent acute infections or vaccinations as donors. General study findings and limits: Apart from blood, nothing was sampled; tissue repertoires likely differ. A limitation of the genetic and exposure-history diversity represented arose from few donors.

TCRdb keeps only in-frame clones here, not all; method: immunoSEQ multiplex PCR. The sample contains some 2.1 million clones, roughly 95% of which appear only once. V shed 5 bases and J shed 1 base, with 8 bases lying between them. The length of the CDR3 is 13 residues. Germline V gene sequence: CDR1 LNHDA, CDR2 SQIVND (reference sequence). Worth noting for this clone: Its matching antigen is unknown.

This TCR came from a man between 18 and 35 years old in good health. Some clones in this sample may be carry-over from other donors' samples. The sequencing input was naive CD8+ T cells from PBMCs. V gene TRBV19 combines with J gene TRBJ2-5, with D perhaps matching TRBD2 (6 bases). The CDR3 nucleotides are TGTGCCAGTAGTCTGGGGGGCCAAGAGACCCAGTACTTC. Amino acids: CASSLGGQETQYF.